The clone carrying this TCR beta chain has only a few counts. Its antigen is unidentified. The data are from a study of T cell repertoires in cytomegalovirus infection. On the study more broadly: Both a matching HLA type and CMV infection were indicated by public TCR beta signatures. Whole-study results and caveats: There were carriers of CMV plus the relevant HLA, and cumulative public TCR beta family frequency identified them. Predominance within the ex vivo response was attributable to HLA-C-restricted CMV-specific TCR beta clonotypes.

MiXCR, run by TCRdb on the reads, gives a single entry per CDR3 protein. The sample shows a few hundred thousand distinct CDR3 sequences, around 9.5% of them seen only once. The CDR3 runs to 13 residues. V shed 4 bases, J shed 7 bases, and the junction held 7 bases outside the gene matches. Germline loops: CDR1 SGHVS, CDR2 FQNEAQ. This chain connects TRBV7-8 to TRBJ2-7; TRBD2 aligns across 7 bases. The source material was PBMCs. This TCR was recovered from a human donor in good health (CMV status not recorded). Some clones in this sample may be carry-over from other donors' samples. The CDR3, as DNA: TGTGCCAGCAGCTCTAGGGAGGGAAGGGAGCAGTACTTC. Encoded protein: CASSSREGREQYF.